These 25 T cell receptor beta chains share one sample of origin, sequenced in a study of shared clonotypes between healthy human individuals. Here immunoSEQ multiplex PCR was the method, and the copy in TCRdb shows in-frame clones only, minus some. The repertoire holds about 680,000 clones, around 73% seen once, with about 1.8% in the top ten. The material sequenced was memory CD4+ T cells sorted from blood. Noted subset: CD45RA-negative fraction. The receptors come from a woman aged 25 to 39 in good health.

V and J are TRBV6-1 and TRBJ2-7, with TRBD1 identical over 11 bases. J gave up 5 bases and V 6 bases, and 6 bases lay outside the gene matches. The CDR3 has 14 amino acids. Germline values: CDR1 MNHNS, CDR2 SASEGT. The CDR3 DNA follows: TGTGCCAGCAGAGCCGGGACAGGGGGTCACGAGCAGTACTTC. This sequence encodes CASRAGTGGHEQYF.

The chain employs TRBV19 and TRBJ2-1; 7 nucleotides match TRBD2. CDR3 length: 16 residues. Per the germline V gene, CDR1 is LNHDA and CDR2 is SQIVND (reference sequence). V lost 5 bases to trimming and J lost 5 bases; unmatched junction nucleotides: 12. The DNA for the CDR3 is TGTGCCAGTAGTCCCTGGGGGGGGAGAAGGCACAATGAGCAGTTCTTC. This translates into CASSPWGGRRHNEQFF.

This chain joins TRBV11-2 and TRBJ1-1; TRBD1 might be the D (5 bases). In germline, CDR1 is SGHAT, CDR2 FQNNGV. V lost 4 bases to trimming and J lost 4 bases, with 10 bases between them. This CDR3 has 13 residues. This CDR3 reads CASSWGTFTEAFF. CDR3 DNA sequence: TGTGCCAGCAGCTGGGGGACCTTCACTGAAGCTTTCTTT.

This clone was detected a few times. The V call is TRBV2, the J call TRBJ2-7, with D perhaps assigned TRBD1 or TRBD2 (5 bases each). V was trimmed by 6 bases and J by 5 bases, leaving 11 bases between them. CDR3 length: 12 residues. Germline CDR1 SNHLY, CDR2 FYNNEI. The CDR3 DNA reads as TGTGCCAGCAGGGGGACCAGAAACGAGCAGTACTTC. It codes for CASRGTRNEQYF.

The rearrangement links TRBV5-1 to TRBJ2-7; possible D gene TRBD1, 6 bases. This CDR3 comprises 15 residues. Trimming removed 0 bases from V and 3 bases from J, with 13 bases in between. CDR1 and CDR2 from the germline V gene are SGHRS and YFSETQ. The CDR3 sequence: CASSLEQGGRYEQYF. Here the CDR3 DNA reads TGCGCCAGCAGCTTGGAACAGGGCGGACGCTACGAGCAGTACTTC.

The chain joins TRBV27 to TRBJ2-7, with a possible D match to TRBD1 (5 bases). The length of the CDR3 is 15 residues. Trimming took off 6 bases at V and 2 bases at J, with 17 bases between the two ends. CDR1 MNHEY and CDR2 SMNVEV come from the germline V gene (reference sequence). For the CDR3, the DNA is TGTGCCAGCAGATTAAACGAGGACACCACCTACGAGCAGTACTTC. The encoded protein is CASRLNEDTTYEQYF.

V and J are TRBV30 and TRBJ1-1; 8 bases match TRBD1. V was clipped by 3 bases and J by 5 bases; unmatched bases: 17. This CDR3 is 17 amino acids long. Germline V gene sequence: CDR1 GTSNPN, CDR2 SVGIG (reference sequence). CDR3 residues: CAWSQKGGRGHGTEAFF. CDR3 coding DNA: TGTGCCTGGAGCCAGAAGGGGGGCAGGGGGCATGGGACTGAAGCTTTCTTT. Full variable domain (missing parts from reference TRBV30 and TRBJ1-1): SQTIHQWPATLVQPVGSPLSLECTVEGTSNPNLYWYRQAAGRGLQLLFYSVGIGQISSEVPQNLSASRPQDRQFILSSKKLLLSDSGFYLCAWSQKGGRGHGTEAFFGQGTRLTVV.

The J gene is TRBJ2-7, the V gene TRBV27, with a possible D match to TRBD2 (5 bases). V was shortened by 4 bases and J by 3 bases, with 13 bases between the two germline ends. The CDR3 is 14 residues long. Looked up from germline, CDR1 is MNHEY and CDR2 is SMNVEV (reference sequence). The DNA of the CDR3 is TGTGCCAGCAGTTCCGATATGGCGGGCTACGAGCAGTACTTC. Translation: CASSSDMAGYEQYF.

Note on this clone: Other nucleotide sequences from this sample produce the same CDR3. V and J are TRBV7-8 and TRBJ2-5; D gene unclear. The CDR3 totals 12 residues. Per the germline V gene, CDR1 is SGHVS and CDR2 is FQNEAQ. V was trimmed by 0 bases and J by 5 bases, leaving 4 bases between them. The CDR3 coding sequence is TGTGCCAGCAGCTTAGCCCGGGAGACCCAGTACTTC. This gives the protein CASSLARETQYF.

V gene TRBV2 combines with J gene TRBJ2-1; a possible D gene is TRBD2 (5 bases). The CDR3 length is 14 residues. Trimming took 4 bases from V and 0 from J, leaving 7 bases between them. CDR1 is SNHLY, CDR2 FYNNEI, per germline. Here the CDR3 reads CASSGLFSYNEQFF. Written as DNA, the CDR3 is TGTGCCAGCAGTGGACTATTCTCCTACAATGAGCAGTTCTTC.

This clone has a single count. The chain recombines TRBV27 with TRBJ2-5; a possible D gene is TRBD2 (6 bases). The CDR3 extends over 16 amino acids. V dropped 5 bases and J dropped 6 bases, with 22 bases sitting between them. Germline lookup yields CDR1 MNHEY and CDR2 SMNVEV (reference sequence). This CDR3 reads CASSPRGSGHGKTQYF. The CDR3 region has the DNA TGTGCCAGCAGTCCCCGGGGTAGCGGACATGGAAAGACCCAGTACTTC.

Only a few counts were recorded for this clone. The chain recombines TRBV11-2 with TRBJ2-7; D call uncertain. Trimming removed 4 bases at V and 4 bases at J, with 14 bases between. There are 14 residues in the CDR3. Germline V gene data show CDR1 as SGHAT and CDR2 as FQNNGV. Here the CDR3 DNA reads TGTGCCAGCAGCTCGAGCAAGGGAAGTTACGAGCAGTACTTC. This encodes CASSSSKGSYEQYF.

CDR3 sequence reads: CASRARGEETQYF. CDR3 nucleotide sequence: TGTGCCAGCAGGGCCAGGGGGGAAGAGACCCAGTACTTC. The rearrangement joins TRBV25-1 to TRBJ2-5; TRBD1 is a possible D gene (7 bases). Trimming cost V 6 bases and J 3 bases, with 11 bases left between them. This CDR3 region has 13 residues. Germline CDR1 is MGHDK and CDR2 is SYGVNS.

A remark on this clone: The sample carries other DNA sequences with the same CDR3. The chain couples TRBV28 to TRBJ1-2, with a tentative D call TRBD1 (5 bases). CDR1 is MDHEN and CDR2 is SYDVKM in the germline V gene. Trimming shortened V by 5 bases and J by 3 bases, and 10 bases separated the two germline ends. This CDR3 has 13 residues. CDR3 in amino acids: CASSPGTDYGYTF. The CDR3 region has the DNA TGTGCCAGCAGTCCCGGGACGGACTATGGCTACACCTTC.

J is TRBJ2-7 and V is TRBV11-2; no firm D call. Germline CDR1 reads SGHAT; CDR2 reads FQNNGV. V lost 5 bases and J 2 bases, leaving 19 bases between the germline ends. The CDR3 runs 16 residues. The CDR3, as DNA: TGTGCCAGCAGCCCCCCGTCGGATGCGTTGGCCTACGAGCAGTACTTC. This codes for CASSPPSDALAYEQYF.

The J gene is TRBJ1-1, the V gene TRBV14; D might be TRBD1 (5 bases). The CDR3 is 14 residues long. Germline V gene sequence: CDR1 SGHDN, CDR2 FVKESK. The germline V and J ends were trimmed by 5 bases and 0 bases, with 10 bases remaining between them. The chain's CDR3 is CASSRGLMNTEAFF. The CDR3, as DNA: TGTGCCAGCAGCAGGGGCTTAATGAACACTGAAGCTTTCTTT.

CDR3: CASRLPPGTSGYNEQFF. As DNA, the CDR3 is TGTGCCAGCAGGTTACCACCCGGGACTAGCGGGTACAATGAGCAGTTCTTC. This chain connects TRBV5-8 to TRBJ2-1, with 12 nucleotides matching TRBD2. Germline CDR1 SGHTS, CDR2 YDEGEE. This CDR3 has 17 residues. Trimming removed 5 bases from V and 4 bases from J; junction bases left unmatched: 10.

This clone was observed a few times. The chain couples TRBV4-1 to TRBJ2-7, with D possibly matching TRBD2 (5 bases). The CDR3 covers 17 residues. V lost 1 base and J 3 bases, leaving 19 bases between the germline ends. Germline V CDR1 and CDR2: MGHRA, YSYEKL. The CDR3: CASSQVLRAGVSYEQYF. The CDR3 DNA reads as TGCGCCAGCAGCCAAGTCTTGCGGGCAGGAGTTAGCTACGAGCAGTACTTC.

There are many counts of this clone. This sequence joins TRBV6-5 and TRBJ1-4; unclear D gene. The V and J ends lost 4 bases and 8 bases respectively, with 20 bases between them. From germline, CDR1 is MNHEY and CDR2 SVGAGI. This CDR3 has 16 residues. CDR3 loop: CASSLKDATRGEKLFF. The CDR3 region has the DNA TGTGCCAGCAGTTTGAAAGACGCCACCCGCGGGGAAAAACTGTTTTTT.

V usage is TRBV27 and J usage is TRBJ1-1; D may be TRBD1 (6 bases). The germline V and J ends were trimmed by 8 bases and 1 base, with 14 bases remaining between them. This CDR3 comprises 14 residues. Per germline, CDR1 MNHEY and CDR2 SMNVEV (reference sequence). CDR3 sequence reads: CASGPRGQNTEAFF. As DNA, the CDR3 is TGTGCCAGCGGGCCTCGGGGGCAGAACACTGAAGCTTTCTTT.

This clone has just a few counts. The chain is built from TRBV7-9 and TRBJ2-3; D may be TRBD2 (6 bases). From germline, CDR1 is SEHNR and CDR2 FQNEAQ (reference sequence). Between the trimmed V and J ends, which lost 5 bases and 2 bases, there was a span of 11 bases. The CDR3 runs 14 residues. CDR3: CASSRTTPTDTQYF. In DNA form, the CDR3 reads TGTGCCAGCAGCCGGACTACCCCCACAGATACGCAGTATTTT.

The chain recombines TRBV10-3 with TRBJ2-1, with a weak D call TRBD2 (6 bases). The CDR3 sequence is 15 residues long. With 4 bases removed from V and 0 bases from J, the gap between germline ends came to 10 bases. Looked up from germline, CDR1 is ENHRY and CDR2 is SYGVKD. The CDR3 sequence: CAISGSGLSYNEQFF. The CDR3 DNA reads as TGTGCCATCAGTGGTTCGGGACTCTCCTACAATGAGCAGTTCTTC.

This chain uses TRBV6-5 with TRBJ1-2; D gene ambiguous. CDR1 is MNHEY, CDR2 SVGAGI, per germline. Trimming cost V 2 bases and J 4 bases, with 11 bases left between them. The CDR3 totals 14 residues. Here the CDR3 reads CASSYGQDFYGYTF. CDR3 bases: TGTGCCAGCAGTTACGGGCAGGACTTCTATGGCTACACCTTC.

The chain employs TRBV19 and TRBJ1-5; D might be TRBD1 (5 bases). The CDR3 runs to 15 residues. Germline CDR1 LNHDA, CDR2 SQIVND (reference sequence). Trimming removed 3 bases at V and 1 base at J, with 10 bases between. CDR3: CASSMKGPSNQPQHF. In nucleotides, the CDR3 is TGTGCCAGTAGTATGAAGGGGCCCAGCAATCAGCCCCAGCATTTT. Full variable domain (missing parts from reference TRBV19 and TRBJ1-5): DGGITQSPKYLFRKEGQNVTLSCEQNLNHDAMYWYRQDPGQGLRLIYYSQIVNDFQKGDIAEGYSVSREKKESFPLTVTSAQKNPTAFYLCASSMKGPSNQPQHFGDGTRLSIL.

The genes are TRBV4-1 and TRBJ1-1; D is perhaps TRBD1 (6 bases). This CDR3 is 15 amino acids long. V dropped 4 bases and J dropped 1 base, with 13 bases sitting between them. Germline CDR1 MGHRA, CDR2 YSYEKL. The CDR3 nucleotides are TGCGCCAGCAGCCTCGGAGGGGGGCCGAACACTGAAGCTTTCTTT. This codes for CASSLGGGPNTEAFF.